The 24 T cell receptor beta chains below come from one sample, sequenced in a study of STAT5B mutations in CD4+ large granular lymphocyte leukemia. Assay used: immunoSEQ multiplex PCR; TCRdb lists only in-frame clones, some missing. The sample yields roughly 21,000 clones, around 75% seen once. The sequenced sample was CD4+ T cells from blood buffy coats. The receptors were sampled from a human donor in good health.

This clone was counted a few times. CDR3 sequence reads: CASSKDGNQPQHF. CDR3 sequence (DNA): TGCGCCAGCAGCAAGGACGGCAATCAGCCCCAGCATTTT. The chain recombines TRBV5-1 with TRBJ1-5, with no clear D. In germline, CDR1 is SGHRS, CDR2 YFSETQ. V dropped 4 bases and J dropped 2 bases, with 7 bases sitting between them. This CDR3 has 13 residues.

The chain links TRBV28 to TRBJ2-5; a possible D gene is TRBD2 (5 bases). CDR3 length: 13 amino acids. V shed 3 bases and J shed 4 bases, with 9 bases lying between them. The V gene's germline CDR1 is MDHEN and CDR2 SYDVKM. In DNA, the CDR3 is TGTGCCAGCAGTTTGACTAACCCAGAGACCCAGTACTTC. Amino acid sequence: CASSLTNPETQYF.

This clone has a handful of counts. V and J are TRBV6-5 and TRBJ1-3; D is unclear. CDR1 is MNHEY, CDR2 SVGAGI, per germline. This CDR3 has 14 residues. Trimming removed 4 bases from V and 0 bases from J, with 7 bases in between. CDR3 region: CASSSNLSGNTIYF. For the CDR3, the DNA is TGTGCCAGCAGTTCGAATCTCTCTGGAAACACCATATATTTT.

CDR3 amino acids: CASSDQAGVGGEQFF. The CDR3 DNA reads TGTGCCAGCAGTGACCAAGCGGGAGTCGGCGGCGAGCAGTTCTTC. The chain carries TRBV6-4 and TRBJ2-1; TRBD2 aligns across 8 bases. Germline trimming cut 2 bases from V and 10 bases from J; bases unmatched to any gene: 10. The germline V gene encodes CDR1 MRHNA and CDR2 SNTAGT. The CDR3 runs to 15 residues.

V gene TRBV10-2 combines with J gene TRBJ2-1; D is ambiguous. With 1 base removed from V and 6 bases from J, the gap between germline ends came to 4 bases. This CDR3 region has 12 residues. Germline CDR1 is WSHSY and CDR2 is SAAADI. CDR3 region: CASSELVNEQFF. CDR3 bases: TGCGCCAGCAGTGAGTTGGTCAATGAGCAGTTCTTC.

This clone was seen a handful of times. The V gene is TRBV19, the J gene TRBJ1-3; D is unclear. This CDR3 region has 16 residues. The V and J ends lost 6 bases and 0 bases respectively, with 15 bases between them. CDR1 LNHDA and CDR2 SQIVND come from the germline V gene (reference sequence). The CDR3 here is CASSQGRTNSGNTIYF. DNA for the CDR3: TGTGCCAGTAGCCAAGGGAGGACGAACTCTGGAAACACCATATATTTT. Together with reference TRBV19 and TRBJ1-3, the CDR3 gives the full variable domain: DGGITQSPKYLFRKEGQNVTLSCEQNLNHDAMYWYRQDPGQGLRLIYYSQIVNDFQKGDIAEGYSVSREKKESFPLTVTSAQKNPTAFYLCASSQGRTNSGNTIYFGEGSWLTVV.

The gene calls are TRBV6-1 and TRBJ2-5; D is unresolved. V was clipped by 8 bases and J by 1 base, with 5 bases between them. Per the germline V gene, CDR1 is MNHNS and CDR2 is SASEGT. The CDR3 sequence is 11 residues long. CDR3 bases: TGTGCCAGCTCACGCCAAGAGACCCAGTACTTC. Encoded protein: CASSRQETQYF.

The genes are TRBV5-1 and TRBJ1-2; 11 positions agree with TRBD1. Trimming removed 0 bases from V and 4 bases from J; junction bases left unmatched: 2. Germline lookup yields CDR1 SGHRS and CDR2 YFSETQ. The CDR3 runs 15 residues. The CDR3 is CASSLAGTGGYGYTF. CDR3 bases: TGCGCCAGCAGCTTGGCGGGGACAGGGGGCTATGGCTACACCTTC.

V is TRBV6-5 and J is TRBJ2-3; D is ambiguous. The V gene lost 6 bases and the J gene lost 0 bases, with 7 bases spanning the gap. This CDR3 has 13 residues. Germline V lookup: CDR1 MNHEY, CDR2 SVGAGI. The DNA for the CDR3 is TGTGCCAGCAGGACACCTAGCACAGATACGCAGTATTTT. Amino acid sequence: CASRTPSTDTQYF.

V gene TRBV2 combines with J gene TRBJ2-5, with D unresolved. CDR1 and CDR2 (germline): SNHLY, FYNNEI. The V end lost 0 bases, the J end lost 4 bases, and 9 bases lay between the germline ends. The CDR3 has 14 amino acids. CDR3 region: CASSEASLLETQYF. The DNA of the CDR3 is TGTGCCAGCAGTGAAGCCTCTCTGCTAGAGACCCAGTACTTC.

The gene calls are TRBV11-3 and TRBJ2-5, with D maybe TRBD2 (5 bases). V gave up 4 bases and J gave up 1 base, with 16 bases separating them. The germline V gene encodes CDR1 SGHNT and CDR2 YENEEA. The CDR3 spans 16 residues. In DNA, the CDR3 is TGTGCCAGCAGCTCCTTCGGGGTGGGTCTCCAAGAGACCCAGTACTTC. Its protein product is CASSSFGVGLQETQYF.

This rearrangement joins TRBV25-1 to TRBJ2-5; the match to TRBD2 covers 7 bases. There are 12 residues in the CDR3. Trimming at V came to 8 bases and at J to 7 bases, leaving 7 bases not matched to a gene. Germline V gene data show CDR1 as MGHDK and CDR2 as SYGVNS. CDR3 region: CASFSGKGTQYF. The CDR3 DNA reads TGTGCCAGCTTCAGCGGGAAAGGGACCCAGTACTTC.

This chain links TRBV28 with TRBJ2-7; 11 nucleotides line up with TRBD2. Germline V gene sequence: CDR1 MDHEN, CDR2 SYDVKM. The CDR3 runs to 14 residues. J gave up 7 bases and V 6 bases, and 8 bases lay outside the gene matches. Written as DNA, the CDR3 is TGTGCCAGCAGAACTAGCGGGAGTGAACGAGAGCAGTACTTC. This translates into CASRTSGSEREQYF. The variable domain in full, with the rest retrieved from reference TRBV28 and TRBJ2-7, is DVKVTQSSRYLVKRTGEKVFLECVQDMDHENMFWYRQDPGLGLRLIYFSYDVKMKEKGDIPEGYSVSREKKERFSLILESASTNQTSMYLCASRTSGSEREQYFGPGTRLTVT.

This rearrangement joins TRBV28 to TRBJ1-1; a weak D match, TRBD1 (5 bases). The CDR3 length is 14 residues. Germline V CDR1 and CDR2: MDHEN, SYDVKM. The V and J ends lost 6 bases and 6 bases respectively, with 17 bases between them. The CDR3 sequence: CASSRARGWAEAFF. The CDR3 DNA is TGTGCCAGCAGCCGCGCTAGGGGTTGGGCTGAAGCTTTCTTT.

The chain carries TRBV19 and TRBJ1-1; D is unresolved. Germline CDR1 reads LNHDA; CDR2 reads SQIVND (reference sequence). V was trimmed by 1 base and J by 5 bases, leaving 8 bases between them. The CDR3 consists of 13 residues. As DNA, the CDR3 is TGTGCCAGTAGTATAGTTGTGGGGACTGAAGCTTTCTTT. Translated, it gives CASSIVVGTEAFF.

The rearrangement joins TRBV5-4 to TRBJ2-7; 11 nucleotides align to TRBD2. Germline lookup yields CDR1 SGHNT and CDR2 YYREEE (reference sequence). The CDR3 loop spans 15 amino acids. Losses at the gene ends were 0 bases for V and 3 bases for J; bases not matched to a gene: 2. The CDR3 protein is CASSLVGTSGYEQYF. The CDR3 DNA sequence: TGTGCCAGCAGCTTGGTGGGGACTAGCGGCTACGAGCAGTACTTC.

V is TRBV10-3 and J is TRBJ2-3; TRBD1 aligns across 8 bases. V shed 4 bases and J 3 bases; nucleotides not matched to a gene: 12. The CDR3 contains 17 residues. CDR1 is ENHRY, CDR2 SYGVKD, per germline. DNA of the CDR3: TGTGCCATCAGTGCCCTGAGGGCAGGGGGCGCAACAGATACGCAGTATTTT. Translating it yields CAISALRAGGATDTQYF.

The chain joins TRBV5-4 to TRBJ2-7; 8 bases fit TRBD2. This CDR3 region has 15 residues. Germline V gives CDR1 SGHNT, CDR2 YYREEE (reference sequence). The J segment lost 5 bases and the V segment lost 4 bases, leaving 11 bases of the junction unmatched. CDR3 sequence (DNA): TGTGCCAGCAGCGAGGTAGGCGGGAGGAACAACGAGCAGTACTTC. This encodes CASSEVGGRNNEQYF. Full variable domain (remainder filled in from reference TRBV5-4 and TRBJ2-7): ETGVTQSPTHLIKTRGQQVTLRCSSQSGHNTVSWYQQALGQGPQFIFQYYREEENGRGNFPPRFSGLQFPNYSSELNVNALELDDSALYLCASSEVGGRNNEQYFGPGTRLTVT.

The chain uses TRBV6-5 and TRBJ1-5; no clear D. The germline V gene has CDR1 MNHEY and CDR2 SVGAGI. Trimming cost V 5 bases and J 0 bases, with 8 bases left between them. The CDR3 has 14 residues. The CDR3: CASSTTDSNQPQHF. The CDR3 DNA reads TGTGCCAGCAGTACAACGGATAGCAATCAGCCCCAGCATTTT.

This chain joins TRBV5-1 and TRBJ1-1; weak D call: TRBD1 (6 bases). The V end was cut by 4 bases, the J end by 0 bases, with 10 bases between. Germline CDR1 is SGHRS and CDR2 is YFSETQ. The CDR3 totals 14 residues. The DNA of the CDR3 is TGCGCCAGCAGCCGCACAGGGATGAACACTGAAGCTTTCTTT. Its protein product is CASSRTGMNTEAFF.

The CDR3: CASSQRRTVDEQYF. DNA for the CDR3: TGTGCCAGCAGCCAGAGACGGACCGTCGACGAGCAGTACTTC. The genes are TRBV11-3 and TRBJ2-7; D call uncertain. The CDR3 is made up of 14 amino acids. Germline loops: CDR1 SGHNT, CDR2 YENEEA. Deletions cut 5 bases from V and 5 bases from J, with 16 bases between.

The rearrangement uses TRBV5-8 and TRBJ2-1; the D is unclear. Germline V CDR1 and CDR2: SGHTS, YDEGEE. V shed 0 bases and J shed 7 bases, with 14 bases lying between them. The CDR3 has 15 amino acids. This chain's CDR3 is CASSLVGLGGNEQFF. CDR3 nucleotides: TGTGCCAGCAGCTTGGTTGGGTTAGGTGGAAATGAGCAGTTCTTC.

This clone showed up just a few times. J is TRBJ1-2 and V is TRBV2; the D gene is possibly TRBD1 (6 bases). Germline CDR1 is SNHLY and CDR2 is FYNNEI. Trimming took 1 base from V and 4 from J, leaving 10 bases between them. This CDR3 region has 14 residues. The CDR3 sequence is CASSEGGAGYGYTF. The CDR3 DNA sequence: TGTGCCAGCAGTGAAGGGGGGGCTGGCTATGGCTACACCTTC.

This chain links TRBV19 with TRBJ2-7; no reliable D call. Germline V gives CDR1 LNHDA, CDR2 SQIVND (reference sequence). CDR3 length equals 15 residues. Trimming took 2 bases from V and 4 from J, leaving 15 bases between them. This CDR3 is CASSIRAEKPYEQYF. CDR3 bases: TGTGCCAGTAGTATAAGGGCCGAAAAGCCGTACGAGCAGTACTTC. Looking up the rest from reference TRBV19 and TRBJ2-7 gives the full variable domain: DGGITQSPKYLFRKEGQNVTLSCEQNLNHDAMYWYRQDPGQGLRLIYYSQIVNDFQKGDIAEGYSVSREKKESFPLTVTSAQKNPTAFYLCASSIRAEKPYEQYFGPGTRLTVT.